These 29 T cell receptor beta chains came from one sample sequenced in a study of OX40 agonist ivuxolimab in advanced cancers. Assay used: immunoSEQ multiplex PCR; TCRdb lists only in-frame clones, some missing. The sample has 90,000 or so clones, about 88% seen once. The specimen comprised CD4+ or CD8+ T cells sorted from blood, sampled in a trial of the OX40 agonist ivuxolimab. The receptors derive from an adult with an advanced solid tumor such as melanoma, head and neck, liver or kidney cancer.

The chain recombines TRBV28 with TRBJ2-7; 8 nucleotides match TRBD1. Germline CDR1 reads MDHEN; CDR2 reads SYDVKM. Trimming took 5 bases from V and 2 from J; bases not matched to a gene: 5. The CDR3 has 14 residues. The CDR3 coding sequence is TGTGCCAGCAGTCAGACAGGGGCGACCTACGAGCAGTACTTC. Translated: CASSQTGATYEQYF.

The genes are TRBV7-2 and TRBJ1-5, with 7 bases matching TRBD1. Trimming took 5 bases from V and 5 from J; bases not matched to a gene: 6. CDR3 size: 14 residues. Germline V gives CDR1 SGHTA, CDR2 FQGNSA. In DNA, the CDR3 is TGTGCCAGCAGCGGAGACAGGGCGGATCAGCCCCAGCATTTT. The encoded protein is CASSGDRADQPQHF.

V usage is TRBV12-5 and J usage is TRBJ1-1, with D perhaps matching TRBD1 (5 bases). CDR3 length: 15 residues. The V gene lost 6 bases and the J gene lost 5 bases, with 19 bases spanning the gap. Germline V lookup: CDR1 LGHNT, CDR2 FRNRAP. DNA of the CDR3: TGTGCTAGTGGCTTGCGACCGGGGGGGGAAACTGAAGCTTTCTTT. Its translation: CASGLRPGGETEAFF.

This chain joins TRBV6-5 and TRBJ2-3; TRBD2 is a possible D gene (6 bases). From germline, CDR1 is MNHEY and CDR2 SVGAGI. V was trimmed by 6 bases and J by 2 bases, leaving 9 bases between them. The CDR3 contains 13 residues. The CDR3 spells CASRVAATDTQYF. The CDR3 coding sequence is TGTGCCAGCAGGGTAGCGGCCACAGATACGCAGTATTTT.

The chain carries TRBV9 and TRBJ2-3; 9 bases map to TRBD2. This CDR3 contains 17 residues. V was clipped by 4 bases and J by 0 bases; unmatched bases: 9. CDR1 and CDR2 (germline): SGDLS, YYNGEE. This CDR3 reads CASSLLGLAVSTDTQYF. The CDR3 region has the DNA TGTGCCAGCAGCCTTTTGGGACTAGCAGTGAGCACAGATACGCAGTATTTT. The full variable domain, with the rest looked up from reference TRBV9 and TRBJ2-3, is DSGVTQTPKHLITATGQRVTLRCSPRSGDLSVYWYQQSLDQGLQFLIQYYNGEERAKGNILERFSAQQFPDLHSELNLSSLELGDSALYFCASSLLGLAVSTDTQYFGPGTRLTVL.

The gene calls are TRBV7-2 and TRBJ2-7, with D hard to call. Trimming left V 5 bases short and J 7 bases short, with 12 bases between. The CDR3 runs to 12 residues. Germline CDR1 and CDR2: SGHTA and FQGNSA. In DNA form, the CDR3 reads TGTGCCAGCAGCCTCCCCGGTGTGGAGCAGTACTTC. This translates into CASSLPGVEQYF. Full variable domain (missing parts from reference TRBV7-2 and TRBJ2-7): GAGVSQSPSNKVTEKGKDVELRCDPISGHTALYWYRQSLGQGLEFLIYFQGNSAPDKSGLPSDRFSAERTGGSVSTLTIQRTQQEDSAVYLCASSLPGVEQYFGPGTRLTVT.

The chain joins TRBV7-2 to TRBJ2-2; D is possibly TRBD1 (5 bases). From germline, CDR1 is SGHTA and CDR2 FQGNSA. The CDR3 is 15 residues long. V was cut by 2 bases and J by 4 bases, with 11 bases left in between. The DNA for the CDR3 is TGTGCCAGCAGCTTACTGGACACTCGCACCGGGGAGCTGTTTTTT. It is translated as CASSLLDTRTGELFF. Full variable domain (remainder filled in from reference TRBV7-2 and TRBJ2-2): GAGVSQSPSNKVTEKGKDVELRCDPISGHTALYWYRQSLGQGLEFLIYFQGNSAPDKSGLPSDRFSAERTGGSVSTLTIQRTQQEDSAVYLCASSLLDTRTGELFFGEGSRLTVL.

The gene calls are TRBV10-3 and TRBJ2-3, with 16 bases matching TRBD2. The V gene end was trimmed by 6 bases and the J gene end by 8 bases; junction bases not matched to a gene: 8. The CDR3 is 16 residues long. Germline loops: CDR1 ENHRY, CDR2 SYGVKD. The CDR3 reads CAISGTSGRGVGTQYF. The DNA of the CDR3 is TGTGCCATCAGCGGGACTAGCGGGAGGGGGGTAGGTACGCAGTATTTT.

The V and J genes are TRBV5-4 and TRBJ2-1, with 8 nucleotides matching TRBD2. V lost 3 bases, J lost 0 bases, and 5 bases stayed unmatched. Germline lookup yields CDR1 SGHNT and CDR2 YYREEE (reference sequence). This CDR3 region has 16 residues. Written as DNA, the CDR3 is TGTGCCAGCAGCTGGCCTGCGGGGGGCTCCTACAATGAGCAGTTCTTC. It specifies CASSWPAGGSYNEQFF. Filled out from reference TRBV5-4 and TRBJ2-1, the complete variable domain reads ETGVTQSPTHLIKTRGQQVTLRCSSQSGHNTVSWYQQALGQGPQFIFQYYREEENGRGNFPPRFSGLQFPNYSSELNVNALELDDSALYLCASSWPAGGSYNEQFFGPGTRLTVL.

The gene calls are TRBV10-3 and TRBJ1-3; D is unclear. Germline V gives CDR1 ENHRY, CDR2 SYGVKD. CDR3 size: 15 residues. V was clipped by 7 bases and J by 0 bases, with 13 bases between them. The CDR3 is CAIKGLSISGNTIYF. DNA for the CDR3: TGTGCCATCAAGGGCCTTTCAATCTCTGGAAACACCATATATTTT.

The chain uses TRBV4-1 and TRBJ2-2; D may be TRBD1 or TRBD2 (5 bases each). The CDR3 loop spans 17 amino acids. The germline V gene has CDR1 MGHRA and CDR2 YSYEKL. V lost 1 base and J lost 4, with 16 bases in between. CDR3 sequence reads: CASSQGVSRDVTGELFF. In DNA, the CDR3 is TGCGCCAGCAGCCAAGGGGTAAGCCGGGACGTCACCGGGGAGCTGTTTTTT.

The chain combines TRBV19 with TRBJ2-4, with a tentative D call TRBD2 (5 bases). V shed 3 bases and J shed 1 base, with 16 bases lying between them. CDR3 length: 17 residues. CDR1 is LNHDA and CDR2 is SQIVND in the germline V gene (reference sequence). The CDR3 DNA is TGTGCCAGTAGTATGACCCCAGGAGGTGGGGCCAAAAACATTCAGTACTTC. It yields the protein CASSMTPGGGAKNIQYF.

This rearrangement joins TRBV5-1 to TRBJ2-7, with D possibly matching TRBD2 (6 bases). Trimming stripped 1 base from V and 5 bases from J, with 19 bases between. This CDR3 is 16 amino acids long. Germline lookup yields CDR1 SGHRS and CDR2 YFSETQ. This CDR3 is CASSLIVGPAGNEQYF. The CDR3 DNA follows: TGCGCCAGCAGCTTGATTGTTGGGCCGGCGGGGAACGAGCAGTACTTC.

Regarding this clone: This specimen includes other DNA sequences encoding the same CDR3. The chain employs TRBV7-9 and TRBJ2-1, with TRBD2 matching 13 bases. CDR3 length equals 13 residues. Losses at the gene ends were 8 bases for V and 6 bases for J; bases not matched to a gene: 1. Germline V lookup: CDR1 SEHNR, CDR2 FQNEAQ (reference sequence). DNA of the CDR3: TGTGCCAGCGGACTAGCGGGGGCCAATGAGCAGTTCTTC. Encoded protein: CASGLAGANEQFF.

In the case of this clone: One end of the junction fails to match germline, which may point to a read error. This chain joins TRBV5-4 and TRBJ1-6; D ambiguous. The CDR3 length is 15 residues. Germline-derived CDR1 and CDR2 are SGHNT and YYREEE (reference sequence). CDR3: CASSQEGGKGSPLHF. The CDR3 nucleotides are TGCGCCAGCAGCCAAGAAGGAGGGAAGGGTTCACCCCTCCACTTT.

V usage is TRBV30 and J usage is TRBJ1-4; TRBD1 matches 7 bases. The CDR3 has 15 residues. Germline values: CDR1 GTSNPN, CDR2 SVGIG (reference sequence). The junction had 8 bases not matched to a gene; V was cut back by 2 bases and J by 5 bases. CDR3 in DNA: TGTGCCTGGAGTCCGGGGCCAGGGGGGAATGAAAAACTGTTTTTT. This encodes CAWSPGPGGNEKLFF.

The chain links TRBV7-2 to TRBJ1-1, with TRBD1 matching over 10 bases. V shed 3 bases and J 0 bases; nucleotides not matched to a gene: 13. CDR3 length: 19 residues. Germline CDR1 and CDR2: SGHTA and FQGNSA. The CDR3 region has the DNA TGTGCCAGCAGCTTCCGGGACAGGGGCGTCCGTTTGGTGAACACTGAAGCTTTCTTT. Its translation is CASSFRDRGVRLVNTEAFF.

The CDR3 reads CASSLGARAGELFF. The CDR3 region has the DNA TGTGCCAGCAGCTTAGGGGCGCGGGCCGGGGAGCTGTTTTTT. The chain joins TRBV7-8 to TRBJ2-2; D might be TRBD2 (5 bases). This CDR3 is built from 14 residues. The V gene lost 1 base and the J gene lost 6 bases, with 9 bases spanning the gap. Looked up from germline, CDR1 is SGHVS and CDR2 is FQNEAQ. The full variable domain, its missing parts supplied by reference TRBV7-8 and TRBJ2-2, is GAGVSQSPRYKVAKRGQDVALRCDPISGHVSLFWYQQALGQGPEFLTYFQNEAQLDKSGLPSDRFFAERPEGSVSTLKIQRTQQEDSAVYLCASSLGARAGELFFGEGSRLTVL.

Sample share makes this clone medium-sized. The chain carries TRBV11-2 and TRBJ1-6; D call uncertain. The CDR3 runs to 15 residues. Trimming pared 4 bases from V and 10 bases from J, leaving 17 bases between. The germline gives CDR1 SGHAT, CDR2 FQNNGV. The DNA for the CDR3 is TGTGCCAGCAGCTCTTTGGCGGGGAACAGATCACCCCTCCACTTT. Protein sequence: CASSSLAGNRSPLHF.

The V and J genes are TRBV4-2 and TRBJ1-3; D might be TRBD1 (6 bases). Germline values: CDR1 LGHNA, CDR2 YNFKEQ. The length of the CDR3 is 16 residues. The germline V and J ends were trimmed by 0 bases and 2 bases, with 11 bases remaining between them. CDR3 nucleotides: TGTGCCAGCAGCCAAGATATCACAGGGACTGGAAACACCATATATTTT. Amino acids: CASSQDITGTGNTIYF.

The rearrangement links TRBV5-6 to TRBJ1-1; the D is unclear. The CDR3 totals 13 residues. The V and J ends lost 3 bases and 1 base respectively, with 7 bases between them. Looked up from germline, CDR1 is SGHDT and CDR2 is YYEEEE. The CDR3 here is CASSSRGNTEAFF. CDR3 nucleotide sequence: TGTGCCAGCAGCTCGCGGGGGAACACTGAAGCTTTCTTT.

J is TRBJ2-7 and V is TRBV5-1; 7 bases are a match to TRBD1. The CDR3 totals 15 residues. Looked up from germline, CDR1 is SGHRS and CDR2 is YFSETQ. The J segment lost 1 base and the V segment lost 1 base, leaving 5 bases of the junction unmatched. In DNA form, the CDR3 reads TGCGCCAGCAGCTTGATGCAGGGGGTATCCTACGAGCAGTACTTC. Its protein is CASSLMQGVSYEQYF.

This chain links TRBV18 with TRBJ1-5, with D tentatively TRBD1 (6 bases). This CDR3 spans 16 amino acids. V dropped 7 bases and J dropped 2 bases, with 18 bases sitting between them. In germline, CDR1 is KGHSH, CDR2 LQKENI. In nucleotides, the CDR3 is TGTGCCAGCTTACCCGGGACACCCGGGGGCAATCAGCCCCAGCATTTT. Its translation is CASLPGTPGGNQPQHF.

This chain joins TRBV27 and TRBJ1-2, with a possible D match to TRBD1 (6 bases). Germline lookup yields CDR1 MNHEY and CDR2 SMNVEV (reference sequence). Trimming pared 5 bases from V and 2 bases from J, leaving 15 bases between. The CDR3 contains 15 residues. CDR3 bases: TGTGCCAGCAGTCAAGACTCCAGGGGAAACTATGGCTACACCTTC. Translated, it gives CASSQDSRGNYGYTF.

The chain combines TRBV9 with TRBJ2-7, with 8 bases that match TRBD2. J was trimmed by 5 bases and V by 1 base; bases with no gene match: 14. Germline V gives CDR1 SGDLS, CDR2 YYNGEE. The CDR3 length is 17 residues. The CDR3 spells CASSVRGGRTPDDEQYF. Here the CDR3 DNA reads TGTGCCAGCAGCGTACGGGGGGGCCGAACCCCAGACGACGAGCAGTACTTC.

This clone was picked up one time. The chain is built from TRBV6-5 and TRBJ2-3; D perhaps matches TRBD1 (5 bases). Trimming removed 2 bases from V and 4 bases from J, with 16 bases in between. Germline assignment: CDR1 MNHEY and CDR2 SVGAGI. CDR3 length equals 16 residues. The DNA for the CDR3 is TGTGCCAGCAGTTACAGGGCAGGGCCGAGTCCAGATACGCAGTATTTT. Its translation: CASSYRAGPSPDTQYF.

This chain connects TRBV28 to TRBJ2-5; D tentatively reads TRBD1 or TRBD2 (5 bases each). Germline V CDR1 and CDR2: MDHEN, SYDVKM. This CDR3 comprises 15 residues. V shed 4 bases and J shed 4 bases, with 16 bases lying between them. Here the CDR3 reads CASSSHEGPGETQYF. As DNA, the CDR3 is TGTGCCAGCAGTTCTCACGAGGGGCCAGGAGAGACCCAGTACTTC.

This clone was detected only a few times. Other DNA variants within this sample encode the same CDR3. The chain employs TRBV5-1 and TRBJ1-2; 8 bases align to TRBD1. CDR1 SGHRS and CDR2 YFSETQ come from the germline V gene. The CDR3 contains 13 residues. V lost 3 bases to trimming and J lost 6 bases; unmatched junction nucleotides: 4. For the CDR3, the DNA is TGCGCCAGCAGCTCGACAGGGGAAGATGGCTACACCTTC. Amino acid sequence: CASSSTGEDGYTF.

V and J are TRBV30 and TRBJ2-4; D gene ambiguous. The CDR3 covers 11 residues. Trimming stripped 1 base from V and 9 bases from J, with 7 bases between. Per the germline V gene, CDR1 is GTSNPN and CDR2 is SVGIG (reference sequence). The CDR3 region has the DNA TGTGCCTGGAGTGGAGCAGGCATTCAGTACTTC. It codes for CAWSGAGIQYF. Full variable domain (remainder filled in from reference TRBV30 and TRBJ2-4): SQTIHQWPATLVQPVGSPLSLECTVEGTSNPNLYWYRQAAGRGLQLLFYSVGIGQISSEVPQNLSASRPQDRQFILSSKKLLLSDSGFYLCAWSGAGIQYFGAGTRLSVL.